This entry lists 8 T cell receptor beta chains sequenced from one sample in a study of T cell responses to AZD1222 COVID-19 vaccine. This table comes from immunoSEQ multiplex PCR, and its TCRdb copy is limited to in-frame clones, with some not included. The data show over 100,000 clones, around 94% seen once. Source: peripheral blood, taken on day 0 of AZD1222 vaccination. The source is an adult in good health.

The chain combines TRBV7-8 with TRBJ2-1; 10 nucleotides match TRBD1. Trimming cost V 4 bases and J 7 bases; bases outside gene matches: 13. The CDR3 is made up of 17 amino acids. The germline V gene has CDR1 SGHVS and CDR2 FQNEAQ. CDR3 in DNA: TGTGCCAGCAGCTGGACAGGGGGGACCCTCCAAGGGAATGAGCAGTTCTTC. It specifies CASSWTGGTLQGNEQFF. The whole variable domain, filled in from reference TRBV7-8 and TRBJ2-1, reads GAGVSQSPRYKVAKRGQDVALRCDPISGHVSLFWYQQALGQGPEFLTYFQNEAQLDKSGLPSDRFFAERPEGSVSTLKIQRTQQEDSAVYLCASSWTGGTLQGNEQFFGPGTRLTVL.

The V and J genes are TRBV19 and TRBJ2-1; D is perhaps TRBD2 (5 bases). The V end lost 3 bases, the J end lost 7 bases, and 13 bases lay between the germline ends. Looked up from germline, CDR1 is LNHDA and CDR2 is SQIVND (reference sequence). The CDR3 totals 14 residues. The CDR3 nucleotides are TGTGCCAGTAGTATGAGGGAAAAAAGGAATGAGCAGTTCTTC. Translated, it gives CASSMREKRNEQFF.

This chain uses TRBV2 with TRBJ2-3, with 9 bases matching TRBD1. The CDR3 runs 15 residues. Germline V CDR1 and CDR2: SNHLY, FYNNEI. J gave up 0 bases and V 6 bases, and 4 bases lay outside the gene matches. The DNA of the CDR3 is TGTGCCAGCAGGGACGGGACAGGGAGCACAGATACGCAGTATTTT. Its protein is CASRDGTGSTDTQYF.

This clone was recorded once. The J gene is TRBJ1-2, the V gene TRBV6-5; TRBD1 matches 7 bases. The CDR3 length is 16 residues. The germline V gene has CDR1 MNHEY and CDR2 SVGAGI. V trimming: 0 bases; J trimming: 0 bases; junction bases outside the gene matches: 4. CDR3 sequence reads: CASSYSGQGANYGYTF. The CDR3, as DNA: TGTGCCAGCAGTTACTCGGGCCAGGGGGCTAACTATGGCTACACCTTC.

The CDR3 protein is CASLFRVGGHTEAFF. The CDR3 coding sequence is TGTGCCAGCTTGTTTCGGGTCGGTGGGCACACTGAAGCTTTCTTT. The chain carries TRBV28 and TRBJ1-1; D uncertain. The V and J ends lost 8 bases and 3 bases respectively, with 19 bases between them. Germline CDR1 MDHEN, CDR2 SYDVKM. The CDR3 is 15 amino acids.

The chain has TRBV29-1 and TRBJ2-1; TRBD2 matches 8 bases. The CDR3 length is 18 residues. Germline V lookup: CDR1 SQVTM, CDR2 ANQGSEA. Germline trimming cut 5 bases from V and 3 bases from J; bases unmatched to any gene: 18. CDR3 loop: CSVRPGTRVHSLYNEQFF. CDR3 sequence (DNA): TGCAGCGTTCGCCCCGGGACTAGGGTCCATTCCCTCTACAATGAGCAGTTCTTC.

V and J are TRBV6-5 and TRBJ2-2; no definite D call. The germline CDR1 and CDR2 sequences are MNHEY and SVGAGI. Trimming took off 4 bases at V and 6 bases at J, with 9 bases between the two ends. There are 13 residues in the CDR3. The CDR3 DNA sequence: TGTGCCAGCAGTTGGGAAGGCGCCGGGGAGCTGTTTTTT. Translated, it gives CASSWEGAGELFF.

V is TRBV19 and J is TRBJ1-6; D remains unclear. The CDR3 runs 14 residues. The V end was cut by 6 bases, the J end by 7 bases, with 13 bases between. Germline CDR1 LNHDA, CDR2 SQIVND (reference sequence). The CDR3 sequence is CASRVHMGNSPLHF. The CDR3 coding sequence is TGTGCCAGTAGGGTTCATATGGGGAATTCACCCCTCCACTTT.